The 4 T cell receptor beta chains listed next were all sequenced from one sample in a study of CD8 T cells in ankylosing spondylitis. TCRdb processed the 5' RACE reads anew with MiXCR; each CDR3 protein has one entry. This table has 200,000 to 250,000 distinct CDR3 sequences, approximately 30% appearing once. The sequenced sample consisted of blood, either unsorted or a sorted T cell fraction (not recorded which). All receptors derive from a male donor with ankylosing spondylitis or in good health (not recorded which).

The CDR3 spells CASSYSTAGEYNEQFF. In DNA, the CDR3 is TGTGCCAGCAGTTACTCGACGGCAGGGGAATACAATGAGCAGTTCTTC. The gene calls are TRBV6-5 and TRBJ2-1; TRBD1 might be the D (6 bases). Trimming left V 0 bases short and J 4 bases short, with 13 bases between. Germline-derived CDR1 and CDR2 are MNHEY and SVGAGI. This CDR3 has 16 residues.

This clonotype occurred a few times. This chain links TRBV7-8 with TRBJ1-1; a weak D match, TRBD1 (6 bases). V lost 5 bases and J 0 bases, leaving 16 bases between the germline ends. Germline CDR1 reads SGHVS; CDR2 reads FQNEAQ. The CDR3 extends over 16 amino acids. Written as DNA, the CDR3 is TGTGCCAGCAGCCAAGACGACAGGAACCTGAACACTGAAGCTTTCTTT. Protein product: CASSQDDRNLNTEAFF.

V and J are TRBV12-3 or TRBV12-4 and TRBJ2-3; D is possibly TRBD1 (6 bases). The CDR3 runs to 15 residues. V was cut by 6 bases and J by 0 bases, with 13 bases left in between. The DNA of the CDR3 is TGTGCCAGCAGACCAACAGGGATTAGCACAGATACGCAGTATTTT. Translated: CASRPTGISTDTQYF.

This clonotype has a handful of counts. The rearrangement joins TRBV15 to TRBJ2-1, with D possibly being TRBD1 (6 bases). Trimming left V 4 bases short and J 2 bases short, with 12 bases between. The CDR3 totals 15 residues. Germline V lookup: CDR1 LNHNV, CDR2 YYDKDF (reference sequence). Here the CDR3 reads CATSKTTGTYNEQFF. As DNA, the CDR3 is TGTGCCACCAGCAAGACGACAGGCACCTACAATGAGCAGTTCTTC.